The next 4 T cell receptor beta chains were all read from a single sample in a study of T cells after somatic rescue of genetic block. Sequenced by immunoSEQ multiplex PCR; TCRdb stores in-frame clones only, minus some. The data show 110,000 or so clones, about 90% seen once. Sequenced sample: peripheral blood mononuclear cells (PBMCs). Receptor source: a woman under 30.

The chain joins TRBV9 to TRBJ2-7; no definite D call. CDR3 length equals 13 residues. With 4 bases removed from V and 7 bases from J, the gap between germline ends came to 15 bases. Germline V lookup: CDR1 SGDLS, CDR2 YYNGEE. The CDR3 spells CASSQMDRYEQYF. In DNA, the CDR3 is TGTGCCAGCAGCCAAATGGACCGCTATGAGCAGTACTTC.

The chain is built from TRBV6-1 and TRBJ1-1; 7 bases are shared with TRBD1. The V and J ends lost 5 bases and 1 base, in that order; junction bases with no gene match: 4. Germline values: CDR1 MNHNS, CDR2 SASEGT. The CDR3 is 14 residues long. The CDR3 nucleotides read TGTGCCAGCAGTTTAACAGGGGAGAACACTGAAGCTTTCTTT. This sequence encodes CASSLTGENTEAFF.

The chain recombines TRBV4-1 with TRBJ2-4, with D perhaps matching TRBD1 (5 bases). Between the trimmed V and J ends, which lost 3 bases and 3 bases, there was a span of 12 bases. Germline assignment: CDR1 MGHRA and CDR2 YSYEKL. CDR3 length: 15 amino acids. The CDR3 DNA reads TGCGCCAGCAGCCATTCAGGGATAGGCAAAAACATTCAGTACTTC. Protein: CASSHSGIGKNIQYF.

The V call is TRBV7-9, the J call TRBJ2-3; D might be TRBD1 (6 bases). This CDR3 region has 12 residues. V lost 6 bases, J lost 8 bases, and 12 bases lay in between. Per the germline V gene, CDR1 is SEHNR and CDR2 is FQNEAQ (reference sequence). The CDR3 loop reads CASSPQGGTQYF. DNA of the CDR3: TGTGCCAGCAGTCCCCAAGGGGGTACGCAGTATTTT.